These 20 T cell receptor beta chains came from one sample sequenced in a study of shared clonotypes between healthy human individuals. Generated by immunoSEQ multiplex PCR, the TCRdb table keeps only in-frame clones and is missing some. The sample records millions of clones, more than 85% being singletons. Sample: naive CD4+ T cells from PBMCs. Sample subset: CD45RA+ positively selected. These receptors came from a man aged 18-30 years in good health. Some clones in this sample may be carry-over from other donors' samples.

This clone has a single count. The chain uses TRBV28 and TRBJ1-5; D is uncertain. V was pared by 5 bases and J by 5 bases, with 4 bases between. The CDR3 has 11 amino acids. Per germline, CDR1 MDHEN and CDR2 SYDVKM. The CDR3 spells CASSEYQPQHF. CDR3 bases: TGTGCCAGCAGTGAGTATCAGCCCCAGCATTTT.

Here the CDR3 reads CASSLPVIAKNIQYF. The CDR3, as DNA: TGTGCCAGCAGTTTACCAGTAATAGCCAAAAACATTCAGTACTTC. J is TRBJ2-4 and V is TRBV28; D unclear. The CDR3 runs 15 residues. The V and J ends lost 2 bases and 0 bases respectively, with 8 bases between them. Germline V gives CDR1 MDHEN, CDR2 SYDVKM.

This chain uses TRBV5-1 with TRBJ1-1; a weak D match, TRBD1 (5 bases). Germline values: CDR1 SGHRS, CDR2 YFSETQ. With 6 bases removed from V and 10 bases from J, the gap between germline ends came to 16 bases. The CDR3 runs to 12 residues. The CDR3 DNA reads as TGCGCCAGCACTCGACTGGGGGGTACAGCTTTCTTT. It yields the protein CASTRLGGTAFF.

The chain couples TRBV6-6 to TRBJ2-5; D assignment may be TRBD1 or TRBD2 (5 bases each). CDR1 MNHNY and CDR2 SVGAGI come from the germline V gene (reference sequence). CDR3 size: 12 residues. V was clipped by 6 bases and J by 4 bases, with 9 bases between them. CDR3 coding DNA: TGTGCCAGCAGGGGGGACGGAGAGACCCAGTACTTC. Translation gives CASRGDGETQYF.

The rearrangement uses TRBV5-1 and TRBJ2-1; no reliable D call. The CDR3 totals 16 residues. Trimming left V 4 bases short and J 6 bases short, with 20 bases between. Per germline, CDR1 SGHRS and CDR2 YFSETQ. CDR3 amino acids: CASSPGGVRSFNEQFF. The CDR3 nucleotides read TGCGCCAGCAGCCCAGGTGGGGTGAGGAGCTTCAATGAGCAGTTCTTC.

The chain is built from TRBV7-3 and TRBJ2-1, with TRBD2 matching 8 bases. Germline CDR1 reads SGHTA; CDR2 reads FQGTGA. This CDR3 comprises 17 residues. The junction had 12 bases not matched to a gene; V was cut back by 2 bases and J by 6 bases. The CDR3 sequence is CASSLAPSGSGANEQFF. The CDR3 DNA reads TGTGCCAGCAGCTTAGCCCCAAGCGGGAGTGGGGCCAATGAGCAGTTCTTC.

As concerns this clone: The sample carries other DNA sequences with the same CDR3. The genes are TRBV7-9 and TRBJ1-1; a weak D match, TRBD1 (6 bases). The length of the CDR3 is 14 residues. V was cut by 1 base and J by 2 bases, with 8 bases left in between. The germline gives CDR1 SEHNR, CDR2 FQNEAQ (reference sequence). This chain's CDR3 is CASSLVGGNTEAFF. CDR3 DNA: TGTGCCAGCAGCTTAGTAGGGGGAAACACTGAAGCTTTCTTT.

J is TRBJ1-4 and V is TRBV30; TRBD1 agrees at 7 bases. The length of the CDR3 is 14 residues. V gave up 3 bases and J gave up 3 bases; unmatched junction bases: 4. Germline-derived CDR1 and CDR2 are GTSNPN and SVGIG (reference sequence). Here the CDR3 DNA reads TGTGCCTGGAGGGCCACAGGGGCTAATGAAAAACTGTTTTTT. As protein: CAWRATGANEKLFF.

CDR3 loop: CASSLPGRQKYNEQFF. The CDR3 coding sequence is TGCGCCAGCAGCCTGCCGGGACGGCAAAAGTACAATGAGCAGTTCTTC. The V call is TRBV4-1, the J call TRBJ2-1; D is perhaps TRBD1 or TRBD2 (5 bases each). In germline, CDR1 is MGHRA, CDR2 YSYEKL. The CDR3 is 16 amino acids. V dropped 4 bases and J dropped 4 bases, with 17 bases sitting between them.

The J gene is TRBJ2-7, the V gene TRBV5-1; TRBD2 matches 10 bases. With 4 bases clipped from V and 4 bases from J, the junction kept 8 bases outside the gene matches. The CDR3 totals 15 residues. Germline V gene sequence: CDR1 SGHRS, CDR2 YFSETQ. The CDR3 coding sequence is TGCGCCAGCAGCCAACTAGCGGGGCAAAATTACGAGCAGTACTTC. Protein: CASSQLAGQNYEQYF.

On this clone: Other DNA sequences from this sample encode an identical CDR3 as well. The chain uses TRBV5-1 and TRBJ2-7; perhaps TRBD2 as D (5 bases). The V end lost 5 bases, the J end lost 4 bases, and 16 bases lay between the germline ends. The CDR3 sequence is 14 residues long. The germline V gene has CDR1 SGHRS and CDR2 YFSETQ. This CDR3 reads CASSPVSGSYEQYF. The CDR3 bases are TGCGCCAGCAGTCCGGTATCGGGAAGTTACGAGCAGTACTTC.

The chain couples TRBV27 to TRBJ2-7, with 9 bases aligning to TRBD1. V dropped 3 bases and J dropped 5; count of bases not matched to a gene: 5. The CDR3 has 14 residues. Looked up from germline, CDR1 is MNHEY and CDR2 is SMNVEV (reference sequence). The CDR3 sequence: CASSLGQGINEQYF. For the CDR3, the DNA is TGTGCCAGCAGTTTGGGACAGGGTATCAACGAGCAGTACTTC.

The chain has TRBV30 and TRBJ2-7; no reliable D call. This CDR3 is built from 12 residues. Germline V gives CDR1 GTSNPN, CDR2 SVGIG (reference sequence). Here the CDR3 reads CAYGRSGHEQYF. As DNA, the CDR3 is TGTGCTTACGGACGTTCGGGCCACGAGCAGTACTTC.

The chain joins TRBV4-3 to TRBJ2-7; no firm D call. Germline assignment: CDR1 LGHNA and CDR2 YSLEER. The V and J ends lost 0 bases and 2 bases respectively, with 8 bases between them. This CDR3 contains 14 residues. CDR3 sequence: CASSQDAVTYEQYF. The CDR3 DNA is TGCGCCAGCAGCCAAGATGCCGTGACCTACGAGCAGTACTTC.

The gene calls are TRBV5-1 and TRBJ1-2; no firm D call. Looked up from germline, CDR1 is SGHRS and CDR2 is YFSETQ. The CDR3 loop spans 12 amino acids. The ends were cut back, 4 bases at V and 8 bases at J, with 12 bases in the middle. Written as DNA, the CDR3 is TGCGCCAGCAGCCAACCACTTGAAGGCTACACCTTC. Its translation is CASSQPLEGYTF.

This clone has a single count. The chain links TRBV19 to TRBJ2-3; D perhaps matches TRBD2 (6 bases). Germline loops: CDR1 LNHDA, CDR2 SQIVND (reference sequence). The CDR3 totals 17 residues. Trimming pared 3 bases from V and 1 base from J, leaving 17 bases between. The CDR3 DNA reads as TGTGCCAGTAGTATTAGAGGGGCTAGCGAAGGCACAGATACGCAGTATTTT. It yields the protein CASSIRGASEGTDTQYF.

The chain combines TRBV4-3 with TRBJ2-1; 13 nucleotides match TRBD2. V shed 1 base, J shed 6 bases, and the junction held 9 bases outside the gene matches. Germline V gene data show CDR1 as LGHNA and CDR2 as YSLEER. CDR3 length: 18 amino acids. CDR3 DNA: TGCGCCAGCAGCCAAGCACTAGCGGGAGGGCCCAGCGGCAATGAGCAGTTCTTC. This encodes CASSQALAGGPSGNEQFF.

The CDR3 is CAISERQGAGELFF. Written as DNA, the CDR3 is TGTGCCATCAGTGAGAGACAGGGGGCTGGGGAGCTGTTTTTT. The chain combines TRBV10-3 with TRBJ2-2; TRBD1 matches at 10 bases. Germline V gives CDR1 ENHRY, CDR2 SYGVKD. V lost 2 bases and J lost 8; bases outside the gene matches: 2. This CDR3 has 14 residues.

V gene TRBV28 combines with J gene TRBJ2-5, with 8 bases matching TRBD2. The germline V gene has CDR1 MDHEN and CDR2 SYDVKM. The J segment lost 4 bases and the V segment lost 8 bases, leaving 6 bases of the junction unmatched. This CDR3 spans 13 amino acids. CDR3 nucleotides: TGTGCCAGCGGAAAGCTAGCGGGAGAGACCCAGTACTTC. Its translation is CASGKLAGETQYF. Full variable domain (remainder filled in from reference TRBV28 and TRBJ2-5): DVKVTQSSRYLVKRTGEKVFLECVQDMDHENMFWYRQDPGLGLRLIYFSYDVKMKEKGDIPEGYSVSREKKERFSLILESASTNQTSMYLCASGKLAGETQYFGPGTRLLVL.

The V and J genes are TRBV29-1 and TRBJ1-3; D is undetermined. CDR3 length: 13 residues. Germline values: CDR1 SQVTM, CDR2 ANQGSEA. V shed 3 bases and J shed 4 bases, with 10 bases lying between them. CDR3 bases: TGCAGCGTTGAGAACATTCGCGGAAACACCATATATTTT. Translation gives CSVENIRGNTIYF.